This T cell receptor beta chain was sequenced during a study of long-term antiretroviral therapy in people with HIV. Sequencing relied on immunoSEQ assay v3.0, run at survey level. Libraries were prepared by immunoSEQ multiplex PCR; TCRdb keeps only in-frame clonotypes and omits some of them. The sample includes 30,000 to 40,000 clones, 60% to 85% of them seen just once. V gave up 8 bases and J gave up 4 bases, with 17 bases separating them. Per the germline V gene, CDR1 is MNHNS and CDR2 is SASEGT. CDR3 length: 15 residues. This TCR came from a woman between 50 and 59 years old with HIV. The starting material was unsorted PBMCs, obtained 3.1 years after starting antiretroviral therapy. The V gene is TRBV6-1, the J gene TRBJ2-2; D is perhaps TRBD1 or TRBD2 (6 bases each). The CDR3 DNA is TGTGCCAGCGACTCCTCGGGGGCGCGCACCGGGGAGCTGTTTTTT. It codes for CASDSSGARTGELFF.